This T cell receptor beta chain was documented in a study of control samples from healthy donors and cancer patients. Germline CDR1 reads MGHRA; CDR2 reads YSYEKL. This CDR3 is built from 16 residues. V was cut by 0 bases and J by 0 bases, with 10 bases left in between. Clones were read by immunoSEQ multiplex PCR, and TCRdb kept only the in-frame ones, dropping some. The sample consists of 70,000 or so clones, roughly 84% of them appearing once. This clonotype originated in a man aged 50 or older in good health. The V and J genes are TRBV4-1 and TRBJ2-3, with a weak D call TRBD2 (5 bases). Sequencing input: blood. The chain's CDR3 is CASSQESSSSTDTQYF. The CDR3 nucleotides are TGCGCCAGCAGCCAAGAGTCTAGCTCTAGCACAGATACGCAGTATTTT.